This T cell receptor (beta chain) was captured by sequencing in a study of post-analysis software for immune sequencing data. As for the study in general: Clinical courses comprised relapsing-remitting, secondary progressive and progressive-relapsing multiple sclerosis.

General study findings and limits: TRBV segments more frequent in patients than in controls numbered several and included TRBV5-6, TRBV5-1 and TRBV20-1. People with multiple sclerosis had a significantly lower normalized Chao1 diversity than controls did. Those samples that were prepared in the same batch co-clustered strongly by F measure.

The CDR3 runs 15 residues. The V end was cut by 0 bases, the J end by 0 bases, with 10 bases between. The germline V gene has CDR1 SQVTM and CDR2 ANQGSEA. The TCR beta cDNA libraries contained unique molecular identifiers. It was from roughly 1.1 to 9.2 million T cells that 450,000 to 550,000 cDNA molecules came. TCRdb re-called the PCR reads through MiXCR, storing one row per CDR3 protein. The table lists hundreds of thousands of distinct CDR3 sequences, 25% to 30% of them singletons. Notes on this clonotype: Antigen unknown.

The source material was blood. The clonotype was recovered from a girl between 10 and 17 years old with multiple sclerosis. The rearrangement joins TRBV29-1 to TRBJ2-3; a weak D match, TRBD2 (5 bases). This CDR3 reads CSVEDSPGSTDTQYF. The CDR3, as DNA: TGCAGCGTTGAAGATTCCCCGGGGAGCACAGATACGCAGTATTTT.